Listed here is a single TCR beta chain. A junction boundary mismatches the germline segment, possibly from a read error. The entry originates in a study of Graves' ophthalmopathy and Graves' hyperthyroidism. From RNA, the CDR3 regions of TCR beta chains were amplified and sequenced. Scientists carried out first-round RT-PCR using HTBI primers and then a second-round multiplex PCR. Each CDR3 protein is one row after TCRdb ran MiXCR on the multiplex PCR reads. The sample holds almost 750,000 distinct CDR3 sequences, approximately 40% seen once. Germline loops: CDR1 MGHDK, CDR2 SYGVNS. CDR3 length equals 15 residues.

The origin of this receptor is an adult man with Graves' ophthalmopathy. Material for sequencing was peripheral blood. This chain joins TRBV25-1 and TRBJ1-4; 7 bases match TRBD1. The DNA of the CDR3 is TGCGCCAGCAGTTCTTACAGGGGAACTAATGAAAAACTGTTTTTT. As protein: CASSSYRGTNEKLFF.